One and the same sample provided the 25 T cell receptor beta chains below, sequenced in a study of T cells in Graves' hyperthyroidism and ophthalmopathy. Amplification targeted TCR beta CDR3 regions from RNA transcripts. Primed by the HTBI set, a first-round RT-PCR was run on the TCR CDR3. TCRdb reanalysed the multiplex PCR reads using MiXCR and keeps one entry per CDR3 protein. The sample includes a few hundred thousand distinct CDR3 sequences, approximately 15% of them seen just once. The sample comprised blood. These receptor sequences come from a woman aged 25-40 years with Graves' ophthalmopathy.

This clonotype was seen many times. This chain joins TRBV30 and TRBJ1-4; TRBD1 aligns across 7 bases. Germline trimming cut 0 bases from V and 8 bases from J; bases unmatched to any gene: 6. Germline CDR1 GTSNPN, CDR2 SVGIG (reference sequence). The CDR3 runs 14 residues. The CDR3 DNA reads as TGTGCCTGGAGTGTGGGACAGCCTGGGGAAAAACTGTTTTTT. Translated: CAWSVGQPGEKLFF.

This clonotype occurred a few times. This chain uses TRBV6-1 with TRBJ2-5, with 13 bases identical to TRBD2. V shed 8 bases, J shed 4 bases, and the junction held 1 base outside the gene matches. The CDR3 consists of 13 residues. In germline, CDR1 is MNHNS, CDR2 SASEGT. For the CDR3, the DNA is TGTGCCAGCCGACTAGCGGGGGGAGAGACCCAGTACTTC. This sequence encodes CASRLAGGETQYF.

The chain links TRBV4-2 to TRBJ2-1; 8 positions match TRBD1. In germline, CDR1 is LGHNA, CDR2 YNFKEQ. V gave up 4 bases and J gave up 7 bases; unmatched junction bases: 18. The CDR3 runs to 18 residues. CDR3 in amino acids: CASSLTLSGTGRGNEQFF. The DNA of the CDR3 is TGTGCCAGCAGCCTAACGTTGTCCGGGACAGGTAGGGGAAATGAGCAGTTCTTC.

This chain links TRBV27 with TRBJ2-3; 7 bases agree with TRBD2. There are 15 residues in the CDR3. Germline-derived CDR1 and CDR2 are MNHEY and SMNVEV (reference sequence). The V segment lost 9 bases and the J segment 8 bases; nucleotides outside the gene matches: 17. Written as DNA, the CDR3 is TGTGCCAGTCACTACTCAGCGGGGCTGTTATCTACGCAGTATTTT. It is translated as CASHYSAGLLSTQYF.

This clonotype was picked up a small number of times. The chain is built from TRBV6-1 and TRBJ1-6; weak D call: TRBD1 (6 bases). CDR3 size: 17 residues. CDR1 is MNHNS and CDR2 is SASEGT in the germline V gene. Deletions cut 7 bases from V and 7 bases from J, with 23 bases between. This chain's CDR3 is CASTPGAGEWRNSPLHF. In nucleotides, the CDR3 is TGTGCCAGCACCCCGGGAGCAGGGGAATGGAGGAATTCACCCCTCCACTTT.

The table lists this clonotype with many counts. This chain uses TRBV3-1 with TRBJ2-5; D remains unclear. This CDR3 spans 16 amino acids. The germline gives CDR1 LGHDT, CDR2 YNNKEL (reference sequence). Trimming removed 0 bases from V and 0 bases from J, with 11 bases in between. CDR3 nucleotide sequence: TGTGCCAGCAGCCAAGATTTGGACGTAGACCAAGAGACCCAGTACTTC. Encoded protein: CASSQDLDVDQETQYF.

The DNA for the CDR3 is TGTGCCAGCAGCTTAATACAGGGTGAACTGTTTTTT. Residues: CASSLIQGELFF. The V gene is TRBV11-1, the J gene TRBJ1-4; D perhaps matches TRBD1 (6 bases). The CDR3 length is 12 residues. Germline V lookup: CDR1 SGHAT, CDR2 FQDESV (reference sequence). The germline V and J ends were trimmed by 2 bases and 12 bases, with 10 bases remaining between them.

This clonotype was seen many times. This chain uses TRBV6-1 with TRBJ2-1, with 7 bases identical to TRBD1. The V segment lost 6 bases and the J segment 0 bases; nucleotides outside the gene matches: 5. From germline, CDR1 is MNHNS and CDR2 SASEGT. The CDR3 loop spans 15 amino acids. The CDR3 coding sequence is TGTGCCAGCAGGAGGGACAGAAGCTCCTACAATGAGCAGTTCTTC. Translation gives CASRRDRSSYNEQFF.

This clonotype was detected many times. This chain uses TRBV29-1 with TRBJ1-3; 7 bases align to TRBD1. V lost 7 bases, J lost 4 bases, and 7 bases stayed unmatched. CDR3 length: 13 amino acids. The germline V gene has CDR1 SQVTM and CDR2 ANQGSEA. The CDR3 nucleotides read TGCAGCGGACAGGGTGTTGAAGGAAACACCATATATTTT. Translating gives CSGQGVEGNTIYF.

This clonotype was seen many times. This CDR3 reads CASSLEGSYLGEQYF. The CDR3 DNA reads as TGTGCCAGCAGCTTAGAGGGGAGTTATCTCGGCGAGCAGTACTTC. The rearrangement links TRBV7-2 to TRBJ2-7; perhaps D is TRBD1 or TRBD2 (5 bases each). Germline assignment: CDR1 SGHTA and CDR2 FQGNSA. With 1 base removed from V and 6 bases from J, the gap between germline ends came to 16 bases. The CDR3 is 15 residues long.

There are many counts of this clonotype. J is TRBJ2-2 and V is TRBV7-6, with TRBD2 matching over 8 bases. CDR1 and CDR2 (germline): SGHVS, FNYEAQ. J lost 4 bases, V lost 5 bases, and 6 bases had no gene match. This CDR3 comprises 15 residues. CDR3 sequence reads: CASSPRGGITGELFF. The CDR3 DNA sequence: TGTGCCAGCAGCCCCCGGGGGGGCATCACCGGGGAGCTGTTTTTT.

This chain connects TRBV20-1 to TRBJ2-5, with TRBD2 matching over 11 bases. CDR1 is DFQATT and CDR2 is SNEGSKA in the germline V gene (reference sequence). The CDR3 is 12 residues long. The CDR3 nucleotides read TGCAGCGCGGGGACTAGCGGAGAGACCCAGTACTTC. This gives the protein CSAGTSGETQYF.

This clonotype was counted at least ten times. The chain joins TRBV7-8 to TRBJ1-3; the match to TRBD1 covers 8 bases. After removal of 1 base from V and 0 bases from J, the junction contained 5 bases not matched to a gene. Germline CDR1 and CDR2: SGHVS and FQNEAQ. The CDR3 runs to 17 residues. The CDR3 sequence is CASSLVPGGLSGNTIYF. The CDR3 DNA reads as TGTGCCAGCAGCTTAGTGCCAGGGGGCCTCTCTGGAAACACCATATATTTT.

This clonotype has a handful of counts. This chain links TRBV12-5 with TRBJ2-2; 10 bases fit TRBD2. The CDR3 sequence is 16 residues long. J was trimmed by 6 bases and V by 5 bases; bases with no gene match: 9. Germline-derived CDR1 and CDR2 are LGHNT and FRNRAP. The CDR3 is CASGTQASGGPGELFF. In DNA, the CDR3 is TGTGCTAGTGGTACCCAGGCTAGCGGGGGCCCCGGGGAGCTGTTTTTT.

This clonotype was found many times. The CDR3 DNA follows: TGTGCCACCTTTCCCGGGGGGGCGCCCCGTTTGGATGAGCAGTTCTTC. It translates to CATFPGGAPRLDEQFF. The chain combines TRBV6-1 with TRBJ2-1; 8 bases line up with TRBD2. V lost 10 bases and J lost 8; bases outside the gene matches: 19. The length of the CDR3 is 16 residues. Per germline, CDR1 MNHNS and CDR2 SASEGT.

Many counts were recorded for this clonotype. Written as DNA, the CDR3 is TGTGCCAGCAGCCGCCCAGTAGCGGGGGGCCCTAGCTCCTACGAGCAGTACTTC. It is translated as CASSRPVAGGPSSYEQYF. J is TRBJ2-7 and V is TRBV28; 10 bases are a match to TRBD2. The V segment lost 6 bases and the J segment 0 bases; nucleotides outside the gene matches: 14. Germline loops: CDR1 MDHEN, CDR2 SYDVKM. The CDR3 has 18 amino acids.

The table lists this clonotype with many counts. The gene calls are TRBV11-2 and TRBJ1-4; D not resolved. The CDR3 totals 16 residues. V was shortened by 4 bases and J by 7 bases, with 19 bases between the two germline ends. In germline, CDR1 is SGHAT, CDR2 FQNNGV. The chain's CDR3 is CASSSASEGISEKLFF. The CDR3 nucleotides read TGTGCCAGCAGCTCTGCCTCGGAGGGCATTAGTGAAAAACTGTTTTTT. Based on the CDR3 plus reference TRBV11-2 and TRBJ1-4, the full variable domain is EAGVAQSPRYKIIEKRQSVAFWCNPISGHATLYWYQQILGQGPKLLIQFQNNGVVDDSQLPKDRFSAERLKGVDSTLKIQPAKLEDSAVYLCASSSASEGISEKLFFGSGTQLSVL.

This clonotype appeared many times. A read error may account for a junction end that differs from germline. The chain links TRBV18 to TRBJ2-2; D perhaps matches TRBD1 (6 bases). CDR3 size: 15 residues. Germline-derived CDR1 and CDR2 are KGHSH and LQKENI. CDR3 in DNA: TGTGCCAACTCAAACCGGGACAAGAACACCGGGGAGCTGTTTTTT. Translated: CANSNRDKNTGELFF. The full variable domain, with the rest looked up from reference TRBV18 and TRBJ2-2, is NAGVMQNPRHLVRRRGQEARLRCSPMKGHSHVYWYRQLPEEGLKFMVYLQKENIIDESGMPKERFSAEFPKEGPSILRIQQVVRGDSAAYFCANSNRDKNTGELFFGEGSRLTVL.

This clonotype has ten or more counts. The chain recombines TRBV24-1 with TRBJ1-5; D perhaps matches TRBD1 (5 bases). The V end lost 4 bases, the J end lost 11 bases, and 11 bases lay between the germline ends. Germline CDR1 KGHDR, CDR2 SFDVKD. The CDR3 has 12 residues. CDR3 amino acids: CATSEGRTAQHF. The CDR3, as DNA: TGTGCCACCAGTGAGGGACGGACCGCCCAGCATTTT.

This clonotype has ten or more counts. CDR3 bases: TGCGCCAGCAGCCGCGCGGGGGGGGTGGCAGCTTTCTTT. It specifies CASSRAGGVAAFF. The chain couples TRBV4-1 to TRBJ1-1; perhaps TRBD1 as D (5 bases). This CDR3 region has 13 residues. V gave up 4 bases and J gave up 10 bases, with 16 bases separating them. Germline V lookup: CDR1 MGHRA, CDR2 YSYEKL.

Turning to this clonotype: Germline is not matched at one junction end, which may reflect a read error. Here the CDR3 DNA reads TGTGCCAGTGGTATAGGGGCTAGCAGCGTTACGCAGTATTTT. Its protein is CASGIGASSVTQYF. The chain joins TRBV19 to TRBJ2-3; either TRBD1 or TRBD2 may fit D (5 bases each). The CDR3 has 14 residues. CDR1 and CDR2 from the germline V gene are LNHDA and SQIVND (reference sequence).

This clonotype was seen ten or more times. V usage is TRBV9 and J usage is TRBJ2-3; possible D gene TRBD2, 7 bases. Germline V lookup: CDR1 SGDLS, CDR2 YYNGEE. Trimming removed 0 bases at V and 5 bases at J, with 13 bases between. CDR3 length: 15 residues. In DNA form, the CDR3 reads TGTGCCAGCAGCGTAGAGGGGGGGCGGGGAGATACGCAGTATTTT. It translates to CASSVEGGRGDTQYF.

In its sample, this clonotype was seen many times. The gene calls are TRBV27 and TRBJ2-1; D perhaps matches TRBD1 (6 bases). Trimming pared 8 bases from V and 3 bases from J, leaving 14 bases between. Germline CDR1 reads MNHEY; CDR2 reads SMNVEV (reference sequence). The CDR3 extends over 14 amino acids. The chain's CDR3 is CASSDSAFYNEQFF. The CDR3 region has the DNA TGTGCCAGCTCGGACAGTGCTTTCTACAATGAGCAGTTCTTC.

This clonotype appeared many times. The chain recombines TRBV7-8 with TRBJ2-2; 9 bases are shared with TRBD2. V dropped 5 bases and J dropped 1; count of bases not matched to a gene: 11. Germline V lookup: CDR1 SGHVS, CDR2 FQNEAQ. The CDR3 totals 18 residues. The CDR3 DNA is TGTGCCAGCAGCAAACCCCGGCCTAGCGGGAAGAACACCGGGGAGCTGTTTTTT. Translating gives CASSKPRPSGKNTGELFF.

This clonotype was recorded many times. The CDR3 DNA reads TGTGCCAGCATTTCTTACAGCACCTACGAGCAGTACTTC. Translation: CASISYSTYEQYF. This chain uses TRBV2 with TRBJ2-7; D not certain. Trimming left V 7 bases short and J 2 bases short, with 12 bases between. CDR3 length: 13 amino acids. Germline assignment: CDR1 SNHLY and CDR2 FYNNEI. Based on the CDR3 plus reference TRBV2 and TRBJ2-7, the full variable domain is EPEVTQTPSHQVTQMGQEVILRCVPISNHLYFYWYRQILGQKVEFLVSFYNNEISEKSEIFDDQFSVERPDGSNFTLKIRSTKLEDSAMYFCASISYSTYEQYFGPGTRLTVT.